These T cell receptor beta chains were read from a single sample in a study of blood T cell repertoires in COVID-19. Data came from immunoSEQ multiplex PCR; TCRdb stores just in-frame clones and leaves some out. The sample lists 210,000 or so clones; around 89% were seen once. The specimen was peripheral blood. The receptors stem from a man aged 50-60 years with acute or convalescent COVID-19. Each CDR3 is given with its conserved first and last residue. The D gene is left open where the match is weak. For some rows the clone size is stated as once, few or many, or as a class when expanded; others skip it.

clone size: .
V gene: TRBV5-6
D gene: TRBD1
J gene: TRBJ1-2
CDR3 protein: CASRLQGIRYGYTF
CDR3 DNA: TGTGCCAGCAGGTTACAGGGGATCCGCTATGGCTACACCTTC

clone size: .
V gene: TRBV19
D gene: .
J gene: TRBJ1-5
CDR3 protein: CASSIGARNQPQHF
CDR3 DNA: TGTGCCAGTAGTATAGGGGCTCGCAATCAGCCCCAGCATTTT

clone size: once
V gene: TRBV10-3
D gene: TRBD1
J gene: TRBJ2-1
CDR3 protein: CAISDPRQGGEQFF
CDR3 DNA: TGTGCCATCAGTGACCCCCGACAGGGCGGTGAGCAGTTCTTC

clone size: .
V gene: TRBV19
D gene: .
J gene: TRBJ2-7
CDR3 protein: CASSYLPRGTEQYF
CDR3 DNA: TGTGCCAGTAGCTATCTACCCAGGGGCACGGAGCAGTACTTC

clone size: .
V gene: TRBV27
D gene: .
J gene: TRBJ2-4
CDR3 protein: CASRGPQGWVDIQYF
CDR3 DNA: TGTGCCAGCAGGGGACCACAGGGTTGGGTTGACATTCAGTACTTC

clone size: .
V gene: TRBV27
D gene: TRBD1
J gene: TRBJ2-7
CDR3 protein: CASSFGQGSYEQYF
CDR3 DNA: TGTGCCAGCAGTTTCGGACAGGGCTCCTACGAGCAGTACTTC

clone size: .
V gene: TRBV19
D gene: TRBD1
J gene: TRBJ1-5
CDR3 protein: CASSTPIKGGARGNQPQHF
CDR3 DNA: TGTGCCAGTAGTACCCCAATCAAAGGGGGCGCAAGGGGCAATCAGCCCCAGCATTTT

clone size: .
V gene: TRBV5-1
D gene: TRBD1
J gene: TRBJ1-5
CDR3 protein: CASSLGPGTGLVGSNQPQHF
CDR3 DNA: TGCGCCAGCAGCTTGGGACCCGGGACAGGGCTTGTTGGGAGCAATCAGCCCCAGCATTTT

clone size: .
V gene: TRBV19
D gene: .
J gene: TRBJ1-2
CDR3 protein: CASSIGWQGNYGYTF
CDR3 DNA: TGTGCCAGTAGTATAGGATGGCAGGGTAACTATGGCTACACCTTC

clone size: .
V gene: TRBV7-2
D gene: .
J gene: TRBJ2-1
CDR3 protein: CASSLVLAAEQFF
CDR3 DNA: TGTGCCAGCAGCTTAGTTCTGGCGGCAGAGCAGTTCTTC

clone size: .
V gene: TRBV6-5
D gene: .
J gene: TRBJ1-5
CDR3 protein: CASSYSRGDQPQHF
CDR3 DNA: TGTGCCAGCAGTTACTCCCGGGGGGATCAGCCCCAGCATTTT

clone size: .
V gene: TRBV14
D gene: TRBD2
J gene: TRBJ2-1
CDR3 protein: CASSQAAGLAGEQFF
CDR3 DNA: TGTGCCAGCAGCCAAGCAGCGGGACTAGCGGGTGAGCAGTTCTTC

clone size: .
V gene: TRBV29-1
D gene: .
J gene: TRBJ2-7
CDR3 protein: CSVEDLNYEQYF
CDR3 DNA: TGCAGCGTTGAAGATCTTAACTACGAGCAGTACTTC

clone size: .
V gene: TRBV7-9
D gene: TRBD1
J gene: TRBJ1-4
CDR3 protein: CASRNNRDRDEKLFF
CDR3 DNA: TGTGCCAGCAGGAATAACCGGGACAGGGACGAAAAACTGTTTTTT

clone size: .
V gene: TRBV7-2
D gene: .
J gene: TRBJ1-6
CDR3 protein: CASSPTGSYNSPLHF
CDR3 DNA: TGTGCCAGCAGCCCAACAGGGTCCTATAATTCACCCCTCCACTTT

clone size: .
V gene: TRBV5-4
D gene: TRBD1
J gene: TRBJ2-4
CDR3 protein: CASSLGTGLAKNIQYF
CDR3 DNA: TGTGCCAGCAGCTTGGGGACAGGGCTAGCCAAAAACATTCAGTACTTC

clone size: .
V gene: TRBV6-5
D gene: .
J gene: TRBJ2-1
CDR3 protein: CASAGSPSFGQFF
CDR3 DNA: TGTGCCAGTGCCGGGAGCCCGAGCTTTGGGCAGTTCTTC

clone size: .
V gene: TRBV4-1
D gene: TRBD2
J gene: TRBJ2-1
CDR3 protein: CASSQEKGLVLAEQFF
CDR3 DNA: TGCGCCAGCAGCCAAGAAAAAGGACTAGTACTTGCTGAGCAGTTCTTC

clone size: .
V gene: TRBV5-1
D gene: .
J gene: TRBJ2-3
CDR3 protein: CASSLVSAGTDTQYF
CDR3 DNA: TGCGCCAGCAGCTTGGTATCGGCGGGCACAGATACGCAGTATTTT

clone size: .
V gene: TRBV6-6
D gene: .
J gene: TRBJ1-1
CDR3 protein: CASSVNMNTEAFF
CDR3 DNA: TGTGCCAGCAGTGTGAACATGAACACTGAAGCTTTCTTT

clone size: once
V gene: TRBV6-5
D gene: TRBD2
J gene: TRBJ2-2
CDR3 protein: CASSYQTSGLAGELFF
CDR3 DNA: TGTGCCAGCAGTTACCAGACTAGCGGGCTTGCCGGGGAGCTGTTTTTT

clone size: .
V gene: TRBV5-7
D gene: .
J gene: TRBJ1-6
CDR3 protein: CASSLVVGSYNSPLHF
CDR3 DNA: TGTGCCAGCAGCTTGGTAGTCGGCTCCTATAATTCACCCCTCCACTTT

clone size: .
V gene: TRBV19
D gene: TRBD2
J gene: TRBJ2-1
CDR3 protein: CASSGRLAGPGNEQFF
CDR3 DNA: TGTGCCAGTAGTGGGCGACTAGCGGGACCAGGGAATGAGCAGTTCTTC

clone size: .
V gene: TRBV19
D gene: .
J gene: TRBJ2-7
CDR3 protein: CASSKGEWSYEQYF
CDR3 DNA: TGTGCCAGTAGTAAGGGGGAATGGTCCTACGAGCAGTACTTC

clone size: .
V gene: TRBV6-1
D gene: TRBD1
J gene: TRBJ2-1
CDR3 protein: CASSGTGGRSSYNEQFF
CDR3 DNA: TGTGCCAGCAGTGGAACAGGGGGTCGCAGCTCCTACAATGAGCAGTTCTTC

clone size: .
V gene: TRBV2
D gene: .
J gene: TRBJ2-3
CDR3 protein: CASTDSYTQYF
CDR3 DNA: TGTGCCAGCACGGACAGTTATACGCAGTATTTT

clone size: .
V gene: TRBV6-2/TRBV6-3
D gene: TRBD2
J gene: TRBJ2-4
CDR3 protein: CASSSGGRWEEEGIQYF
CDR3 DNA: TGTGCCAGCAGTAGTGGCGGGAGATGGGAGGAGGAGGGCATTCAGTACTTC

clone size: .
V gene: TRBV9
D gene: .
J gene: TRBJ1-4
CDR3 protein: CASSGIGGRQKLFF
CDR3 DNA: TGTGCCAGCAGCGGCATCGGGGGAAGGCAAAAACTGTTTTTT

clone size: .
V gene: TRBV19
D gene: TRBD1
J gene: TRBJ1-5
CDR3 protein: CASSKGQVDLQPQHF
CDR3 DNA: TGTGCCAGTAGTAAAGGACAGGTCGATCTTCAGCCCCAGCATTTT

clone size: few
V gene: TRBV5-1
D gene: TRBD1
J gene: TRBJ1-6
CDR3 protein: CASSFGTGDSPLHF
CDR3 DNA: TGCGCCAGCAGCTTTGGGACAGGGGATTCACCCCTCCACTTT

clone size: .
V gene: TRBV29-1
D gene: .
J gene: TRBJ2-2
CDR3 protein: CSVLERGELFF
CDR3 DNA: TGCAGCGTTCTCGAGAGGGGGGAGCTGTTTTTT

clone size: .
V gene: TRBV19
D gene: .
J gene: TRBJ2-2
CDR3 protein: CASSRGKQNTGELFF
CDR3 DNA: TGTGCCAGTAGTCGAGGGAAACAGAACACCGGGGAGCTGTTTTTT

clone size: .
V gene: TRBV9
D gene: .
J gene: TRBJ2-3
CDR3 protein: CASSVEGYLHETQYF
CDR3 DNA: TGTGCCAGCAGCGTTGAGGGCTACCTGCACGAGACGCAGTATTTT

clone size: .
V gene: TRBV27
D gene: .
J gene: TRBJ2-7
CDR3 protein: CASSSDTAGEQYF
CDR3 DNA: TGTGCCAGCAGTTCCGACACCGCGGGCGAGCAGTACTTC

clone size: .
V gene: TRBV10-3
D gene: .
J gene: TRBJ2-3
CDR3 protein: CAISNRGTDTQYF
CDR3 DNA: TGTGCCATCAGTAACAGGGGCACAGATACGCAGTATTTT

clone size: .
V gene: TRBV11-2
D gene: TRBD1
J gene: TRBJ1-1
CDR3 protein: CASSYIPGQGFTEAFF
CDR3 DNA: TGTGCCAGCAGCTACATACCGGGACAGGGTTTCACTGAAGCTTTCTTT

clone size: .
V gene: TRBV12-3/TRBV12-4
D gene: .
J gene: TRBJ1-6
CDR3 protein: CASSSRTGTGKHF
CDR3 DNA: TGTGCCAGCAGTTCCCGAACCGGGACTGGAAAACACTTT

clone size: .
V gene: TRBV24-1
D gene: TRBD2
J gene: TRBJ2-1
CDR3 protein: CATSDLPAGAPQQFF
CDR3 DNA: TGTGCCACCAGTGACCTACCAGCGGGAGCACCCCAACAGTTCTTC

clone size: .
V gene: TRBV28
D gene: TRBD1
J gene: TRBJ1-2
CDR3 protein: CASSRGVTGPVGYTF
CDR3 DNA: TGTGCCAGCAGCCGCGGTGTGACAGGGCCGGTCGGCTACACCTTC

clone size: .
V gene: TRBV29-1
D gene: TRBD1
J gene: TRBJ2-7
CDR3 protein: CSVWGQGAGGYEQYF
CDR3 DNA: TGCAGCGTCTGGGGACAGGGGGCTGGAGGCTACGAGCAGTACTTC

clone size: .
V gene: TRBV28
D gene: .
J gene: TRBJ1-2
CDR3 protein: CASRQGAQGGYTF
CDR3 DNA: TGTGCCAGCAGGCAAGGGGCCCAGGGGGGCTACACCTTC

clone size: once
V gene: TRBV4-2
D gene: TRBD1
J gene: TRBJ1-2
CDR3 protein: CASSQDRRDRGWYGYTF
CDR3 DNA: TGTGCCAGCAGCCAAGATCGACGGGACAGGGGGTGGTATGGCTACACCTTC

clone size: .
V gene: TRBV27
D gene: .
J gene: TRBJ2-5
CDR3 protein: CASRRDSMRVETQYF
CDR3 DNA: TGTGCCAGCAGACGGGACTCAATGCGGGTAGAGACCCAGTACTTC

clone size: .
V gene: TRBV5-1
D gene: TRBD1
J gene: TRBJ2-2
CDR3 protein: CASTTTGGAGELFF
CDR3 DNA: TGCGCCAGCACCACAACAGGGGGCGCCGGGGAGCTGTTTTTT

clone size: .
V gene: TRBV2
D gene: TRBD1
J gene: TRBJ2-5
CDR3 protein: CASSTGTVQETQYF
CDR3 DNA: TGTGCCAGCAGTACCGGGACAGTTCAAGAGACCCAGTACTTC

clone size: .
V gene: TRBV5-1
D gene: TRBD1
J gene: TRBJ2-7
CDR3 protein: CASSLGDRVGYEQYF
CDR3 DNA: TGCGCCAGCAGCTTGGGGGACAGGGTCGGCTACGAGCAGTACTTC

clone size: .
V gene: TRBV5-1
D gene: TRBD1
J gene: TRBJ2-7
CDR3 protein: CASSPGTGGFEQYF
CDR3 DNA: TGCGCCAGCAGCCCGGGGACAGGGGGCTTCGAGCAGTACTTC

clone size: .
V gene: TRBV7-3
D gene: .
J gene: TRBJ2-2
CDR3 protein: CASTLGGTGELFF
CDR3 DNA: TGTGCCAGCACCCTAGGCGGCACCGGGGAGCTGTTTTTT

clone size: .
V gene: TRBV6-6
D gene: .
J gene: TRBJ2-5
CDR3 protein: CASGLLQETQYF
CDR3 DNA: TGTGCCAGCGGACTCCTCCAAGAGACCCAGTACTTC

clone size: .
V gene: TRBV4-1
D gene: TRBD2
J gene: TRBJ2-1
CDR3 protein: CASSQALSGIYNEQFF
CDR3 DNA: TGCGCCAGCAGCCAAGCCCTCAGCGGGATATACAATGAGCAGTTCTTC

clone size: .
V gene: TRBV27
D gene: .
J gene: TRBJ1-5
CDR3 protein: CASRPGGRNQPQHF
CDR3 DNA: TGTGCCAGCAGGCCGGGGGGGCGGAATCAGCCCCAGCATTTT

clone size: .
V gene: TRBV2
D gene: .
J gene: TRBJ1-5
CDR3 protein: CASRAGDQPQHF
CDR3 DNA: TGTGCCAGCAGGGCGGGGGATCAGCCCCAGCATTTT